These T cell receptor beta chains were read from a single sample in a study of read filtering for tumor transcriptome and immune sequencing. TCRdb redid the calling of the reads with MiXCR, one entry per CDR3 protein. The table has some 80,000 distinct CDR3 sequences, around an eighth seen once. The sequenced material came from a population of CD138-negative cells sorted from bone marrow. The origin of the receptors is a donor aged 40 or older with multiple myeloma. Each CDR3 is given with its conserved first and last residue. Fields, in order: CDR3 DNA, CDR3 protein, D gene, clone size, J gene, CDR3 length, V gene. A D gene is named only where the DNA matches it firmly. Part of the rows lack a size; the others show once, few, many or a class for expanded clones.

CDR3 DNA: TGCGCCAGCAGTGGGACCTTTGAAGAGCAGTACTTC
CDR3 protein: CASSGTFEEQYF
D gene: .
clone size: many
J gene: TRBJ2-7
CDR3 length: 12
V gene: TRBV5-1

CDR3 DNA: TGCGCCAGCAGCTCCTTGACTAGCGGGAGCGGAGAGACCCAGTACTTC
CDR3 protein: CASSSLTSGSGETQYF
D gene: TRBD2
clone size: many
J gene: TRBJ2-5
CDR3 length: 16
V gene: TRBV5-1

CDR3 DNA: TGTGCCAGCAGCTCGCGACTAGCGGGAGGGCTGGATACGCAGTATTTT
CDR3 protein: CASSSRLAGGLDTQYF
D gene: TRBD2
clone size: many
J gene: TRBJ2-3
CDR3 length: 16
V gene: TRBV7-3

CDR3 DNA: TGTGCCATAGAAGACAGGGACACAGATACGCAGTATTTT
CDR3 protein: CAIEDRDTDTQYF
D gene: TRBD1
clone size: few
J gene: TRBJ2-3
CDR3 length: 13
V gene: TRBV28

CDR3 DNA: TGCGCCAGCAGCTTGCTAGCGGGAGGGCCGGGATCCGGAACCCAGTACTTC
CDR3 protein: CASSLLAGGPGSGTQYF
D gene: TRBD2
clone size: .
J gene: TRBJ2-5
CDR3 length: 17
V gene: TRBV5-1

CDR3 DNA: TGCAGCGCCGGGACAGGGGTTGGAAACGAGCAGTACTTC
CDR3 protein: CSAGTGVGNEQYF
D gene: TRBD1
clone size: many
J gene: TRBJ2-7
CDR3 length: 13
V gene: TRBV29-1

CDR3 DNA: TGTGCCAGCAGGCAGGAGCAGAACACTGAAGCTTTCTTT
CDR3 protein: CASRQEQNTEAFF
D gene: .
clone size: many
J gene: TRBJ1-1
CDR3 length: 13
V gene: TRBV2

CDR3 DNA: TGTGCCAGCAGTCCCGGACAGGGGAAAGGTGGGGCCAACGTCCTGACTTTC
CDR3 protein: CASSPGQGKGGANVLTF
D gene: TRBD1
clone size: .
J gene: TRBJ2-6
CDR3 length: 17
V gene: TRBV6-5

CDR3 DNA: TGTGCCAGTAAGGGGGGACAGGGGGCAAAGCAGCCCCAGCATTTT
CDR3 protein: CASKGGQGAKQPQHF
D gene: TRBD1
clone size: many
J gene: TRBJ1-5
CDR3 length: 15
V gene: TRBV19

CDR3 DNA: TGTGCCAGCAGTTACCCGGGAGGCGATACGCAGTATTTT
CDR3 protein: CASSYPGGDTQYF
D gene: TRBD2
clone size: .
J gene: TRBJ2-3
CDR3 length: 13
V gene: TRBV6-5

CDR3 DNA: TGCGCCAGCAGCCAGGGATTTACCACTGAAGCTTTCTTT
CDR3 protein: CASSQGFTTEAFF
D gene: .
clone size: .
J gene: TRBJ1-1
CDR3 length: 13
V gene: TRBV5-1

CDR3 DNA: TGCGCCAGCAGCTTGGCGACGGAGACCCAGTACTTC
CDR3 protein: CASSLATETQYF
D gene: .
clone size: many
J gene: TRBJ2-5
CDR3 length: 12
V gene: TRBV5-1

CDR3 DNA: TGTGCCAGCAGCGCCCGGTCGGCGGGGGGCTACAGTGAGCAGTTCTTC
CDR3 protein: CASSARSAGGYSEQFF
D gene: TRBD2
clone size: .
J gene: TRBJ2-1
CDR3 length: 16
V gene: TRBV7-2

CDR3 DNA: TGTGCCAGCAGCTCTCCGGGACAGGAGAACACCGGGGAGCTGTTTTTT
CDR3 protein: CASSSPGQENTGELFF
D gene: .
clone size: many
J gene: TRBJ2-2
CDR3 length: 16
V gene: TRBV21-1

CDR3 DNA: TGCAGTGCTAGAGATCCCTCCGGGACAGGGGGCACAGATACGCAGTATTTT
CDR3 protein: CSARDPSGTGGTDTQYF
D gene: TRBD1
clone size: .
J gene: TRBJ2-3
CDR3 length: 17
V gene: TRBV20-1

CDR3 DNA: TGCAGTGCTAGAGTAGCAGGGTACAATGAGCAGTTCTTC
CDR3 protein: CSARVAGYNEQFF
D gene: .
clone size: few
J gene: TRBJ2-1
CDR3 length: 13
V gene: TRBV20-1

CDR3 DNA: TGTGCCAGCAGCTTAGATCGGGGTTCACCCCTCCACTTT
CDR3 protein: CASSLDRGSPLHF
D gene: .
clone size: many
J gene: TRBJ1-6
CDR3 length: 13
V gene: TRBV11-2

CDR3 DNA: TGTGCCAGCAGCTTAGGGACTGTCAACACTGAAGCCTTCTTT
CDR3 protein: CASSLGTVNTEAFF
D gene: .
clone size: .
J gene: TRBJ1-1
CDR3 length: 14
V gene: TRBV7-9

CDR3 DNA: TGTGCCAGCTCAGCATCCGGGGGACAGGCCCAAAACATTCAGTACTTC
CDR3 protein: CASSASGGQAQNIQYF
D gene: TRBD1
clone size: many
J gene: TRBJ2-4
CDR3 length: 16
V gene: TRBV18